This record covers a single TCR beta chain. PCR was performed using 60 Vbeta and 13 Jbeta primers. Produced via immunoSEQ multiplex PCR; TCRdb's table is partial and in-frame only. The sample carries about 89,000 clones, roughly 80% recorded once. This entry is derived from a study of cytomegalovirus exposure and HLA in healthy donors. Material for sequencing was PBMCs. The TCR was taken from a male donor in good health and CMV-seronegative.

The DNA of the CDR3 is TGTGCCAGCTCGCTGACTAGCGGGGGTTACAATGAGCAGTTCTTC. It codes for CASSLTSGGYNEQFF. This rearrangement joins TRBV18 to TRBJ2-1; 12 positions agree with TRBD2. Germline lookup yields CDR1 KGHSH and CDR2 LQKENI. This CDR3 is 15 amino acids long. Trimming at V came to 6 bases and at J to 4 bases, leaving 4 bases not matched to a gene.